This T cell receptor (beta chain) was captured in a study of glioma-infiltrating T cells. This clonotype was picked up many times. Antigen specificity is unknown. Study results and limitations: Tissue and blood shared very few CDR3 sequences. Non-neoplastic patients had below-expected tissue-blood divergence, while all gliomas exceeded expectation.

TCR alpha and beta CDR3 regions were amplified from RNA using iRepertoire nested multiplex PCR. One-step reverse transcription and amplification started from approximately 100-400 ng of tissue mRNA or PBMC total RNA. MiXCR, applied by TCRdb to the multiplex PCR reads, yields one record per CDR3 protein. The sample has more than 95,000 distinct CDR3 sequences, less than 30% seen once. The CDR3 length is 15 residues. Losses at the gene ends were 6 bases for V and 5 bases for J; bases not matched to a gene: 9. Germline CDR1 MDHEN, CDR2 SYDVKM. The sequencing sample was made of glioma tissue, nonneoplastic brain tissue, or PBMCs (not recorded which). This chain joins TRBV28 and TRBJ1-2; 10 nucleotides line up with TRBD1. This receptor was obtained from a human donor with low-grade glioma or glioblastoma, undergoing nonglioma brain surgery, or in good health (not recorded which). CDR3 amino acids: CASRGQGSQSYGYTF. CDR3 DNA: TGTGCCAGCAGGGGACAGGGGTCCCAAAGTTATGGCTACACCTTC.